This TCR beta chain is drawn from a study of type 1 regulatory T cells. V gave up 4 bases and J gave up 0 bases, with 4 bases separating them. The CDR3 sequence is 14 residues long. The germline V gene encodes CDR1 MRHNA and CDR2 SNTAGT. This clonotype was found a few times. The antigen is undetermined. Study outcomes and limitations: Type 1 regulatory T cells had a more restricted TCR repertoire than non-type 1 regulatory T cells.

TCRdb re-called the reads with MiXCR, one entry per CDR3 protein. The sample holds about 5,000 distinct CDR3 sequences, 20% to 30% seen once. The material sequenced was cultured type 1 regulatory T (Tr1) cells, either the whole culture or a sorted fraction (not recorded which). V usage is TRBV6-4 and J usage is TRBJ2-6; D unclear. The source of this sequence is a human donor in good health. The chain's CDR3 is CASSADSGANVLTF. The DNA for the CDR3 is TGTGCCAGCAGTGCGGACTCTGGGGCCAACGTCCTGACTTTC.